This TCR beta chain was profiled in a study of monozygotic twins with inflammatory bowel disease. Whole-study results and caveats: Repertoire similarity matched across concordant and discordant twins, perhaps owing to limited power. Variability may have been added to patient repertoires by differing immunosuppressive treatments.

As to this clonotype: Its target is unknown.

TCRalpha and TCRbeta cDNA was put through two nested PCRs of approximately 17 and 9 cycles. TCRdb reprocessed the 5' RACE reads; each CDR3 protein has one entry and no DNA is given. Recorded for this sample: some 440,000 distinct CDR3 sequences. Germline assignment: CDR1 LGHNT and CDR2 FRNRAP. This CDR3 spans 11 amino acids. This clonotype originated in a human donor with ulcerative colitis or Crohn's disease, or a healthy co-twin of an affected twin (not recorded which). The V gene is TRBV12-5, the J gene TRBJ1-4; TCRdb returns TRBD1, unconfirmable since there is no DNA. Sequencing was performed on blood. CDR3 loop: CASGTPQKLFF.